The TCR beta chain under discussion was sequenced for a study of T cell changes during pregnancy in multiple sclerosis. Profiling relied on immunoSEQ multiplex PCR, and the TCRdb table lists in-frame clones only, not all of them. This sample carries some 20,000 clones, about 90% of them seen once, and the ten largest clones take approximately 0.72%. The length of the CDR3 is 14 residues. Germline loops: CDR1 SNHLY, CDR2 FYNNEI. The V gene lost 5 bases and the J gene lost 6 bases, with 16 bases spanning the gap. This TCR derives from a female donor in good health, enrolled as a control in a pregnancy study. The chain links TRBV2 to TRBJ1-2; weak D call: TRBD1 (6 bases). The material sequenced was CD4+ T cells from peripheral blood mononuclear cells, taken in the third trimester of pregnancy. CDR3 sequence (DNA): TGTGCCAGCAGTAACAGGGAAGGTCGGGATGGCTACACCTTC. Residues: CASSNREGRDGYTF.